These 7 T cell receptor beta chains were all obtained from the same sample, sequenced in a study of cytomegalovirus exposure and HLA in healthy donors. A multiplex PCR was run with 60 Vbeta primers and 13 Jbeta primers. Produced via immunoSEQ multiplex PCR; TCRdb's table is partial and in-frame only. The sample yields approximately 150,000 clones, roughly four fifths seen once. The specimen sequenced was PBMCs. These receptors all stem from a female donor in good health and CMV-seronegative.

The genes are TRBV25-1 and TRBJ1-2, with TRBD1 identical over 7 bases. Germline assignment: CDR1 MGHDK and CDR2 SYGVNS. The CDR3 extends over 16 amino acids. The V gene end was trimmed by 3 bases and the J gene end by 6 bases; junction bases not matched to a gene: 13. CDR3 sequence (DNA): TGTGCCAGCAGTGAGTTAGGGGCGGGACAGCAGCATGGCTACACCTTC. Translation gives CASSELGAGQQHGYTF.

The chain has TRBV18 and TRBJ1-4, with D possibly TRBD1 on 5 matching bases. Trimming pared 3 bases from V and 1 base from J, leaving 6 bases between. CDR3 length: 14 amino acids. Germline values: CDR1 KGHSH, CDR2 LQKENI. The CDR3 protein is CASSPGQTNEKLFF. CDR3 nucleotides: TGTGCCAGCTCACCCGGACAAACTAATGAAAAACTGTTTTTT.

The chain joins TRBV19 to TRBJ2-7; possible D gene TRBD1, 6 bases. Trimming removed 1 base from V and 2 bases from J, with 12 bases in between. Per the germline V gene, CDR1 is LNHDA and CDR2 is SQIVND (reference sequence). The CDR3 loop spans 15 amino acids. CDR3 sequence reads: CASSIGTAFPYEQYF. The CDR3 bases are TGTGCCAGTAGTATAGGGACAGCTTTTCCCTACGAGCAGTACTTC. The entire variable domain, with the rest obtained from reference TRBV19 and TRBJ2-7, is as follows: DGGITQSPKYLFRKEGQNVTLSCEQNLNHDAMYWYRQDPGQGLRLIYYSQIVNDFQKGDIAEGYSVSREKKESFPLTVTSAQKNPTAFYLCASSIGTAFPYEQYFGPGTRLTVT.

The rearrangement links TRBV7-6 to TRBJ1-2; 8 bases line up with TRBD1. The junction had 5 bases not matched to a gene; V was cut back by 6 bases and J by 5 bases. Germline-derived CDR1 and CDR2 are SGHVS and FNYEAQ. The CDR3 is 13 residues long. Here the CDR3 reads CASRPGTGYGYTF. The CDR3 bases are TGTGCCAGCAGACCTGGGACAGGATATGGCTACACCTTC.

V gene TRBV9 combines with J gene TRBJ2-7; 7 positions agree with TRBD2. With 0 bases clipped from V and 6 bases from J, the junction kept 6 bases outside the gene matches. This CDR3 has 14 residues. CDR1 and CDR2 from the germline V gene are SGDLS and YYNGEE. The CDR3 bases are TGTGCCAGCAGCGTAGGGGGGGGAGGTTCCGAGCAGTACTTC. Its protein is CASSVGGGGSEQYF.

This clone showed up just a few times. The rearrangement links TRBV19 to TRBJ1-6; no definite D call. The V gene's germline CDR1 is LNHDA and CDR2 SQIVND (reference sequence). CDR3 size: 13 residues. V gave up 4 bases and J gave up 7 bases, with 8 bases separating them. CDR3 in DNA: TGTGCCAGTAGTAAGCGGGAGAATTCACCCCTCCACTTT. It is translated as CASSKRENSPLHF.

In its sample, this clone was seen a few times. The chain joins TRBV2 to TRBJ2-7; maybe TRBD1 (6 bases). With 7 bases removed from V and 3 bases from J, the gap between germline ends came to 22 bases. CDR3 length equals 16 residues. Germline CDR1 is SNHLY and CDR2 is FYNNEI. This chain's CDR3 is CASTERGFTDGYEQYF. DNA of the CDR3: TGTGCCAGCACGGAAAGGGGGTTTACAGACGGCTACGAGCAGTACTTC.